A single TCR beta chain is shown here with its context. Which antigen it targets is not known. No qualities accompany the bases; no much larger clone lies one base away. The trim is 1 base for V and 0 bases for J, with a gap of 8 bases between the germline ends. Per the germline V gene, SGHNT is the CDR1 and YENEEA is the CDR2. The CDR3 has 15 amino acids, counting the end cysteine and phenylalanine. CDR3 DNA only is kept here, 45 bases in frame from base 1. This entry is derived from a study of cytomegalovirus exposure and HLA in healthy donors (TCRdb year 2017). Describing the broader study: An earlier analysis of 587 of the donors reported 250 to 350 Gb of sequence data and roughly 100 million unique TCR beta sequences from about 200 million T cells. Donor age, sex, ethnicity and CMV serostatus were compiled together with the repertoire data. Both class I and class II loci were covered by HLA typing, at four-digit resolution. Every repertoire in the discovery cohort had been generated on one and the same sequencing platform. An early release that covered some 640 HLA-typed donors contained around 300 gigabases of sequencing data and around 80 million unique TCR sequences. The number of donors typed differed by locus, with about 629-630 for A, B, C, DRB1 and DQB1, approximately 500 for DQA1, 606 for DPA1, and approximately 470 for DPB1. The study used immunosequencing to profile the T cell repertoires of some 600 subjects and linked those repertoires to cytomegalovirus serostatus. Roughly five DR-DQ haplotypes were handled as single units for association and clustering because linkage in the cohort was strong. Across some 400 genotyped donors of the cohort, an average of about 220,000 unique TCR beta nucleotide sequences per donor were sequenced, and roughly a sixth of those sequences were non-productive. Of the roughly 410 genotyped donors, 65% to 90% were placed in the genetic ancestry cluster associated with self-reported Caucasian donors. In addition to the first cohort of 666 subjects, a separate validation cohort of approximately 130 different subjects was used. Genome-wide SNP genotypes for about 65% of the 666 donors were used in a later genetic analysis, which treated that subset as a discovery cohort. In an earlier analysis of 550 to 700 of the donors, high-throughput TCR beta sequencing was used to judge whether each TCR beta V gene segment behaved as functional or pseudogenic. In a later analysis, previously published TCR beta repertoires from some 640 donors were re-analyzed and high-resolution HLA genotyping was added so that TCR occurrence patterns could be studied. The study was designed to test whether signatures of past pathogen exposure could be identified by cataloging public T cell receptors. In the later analysis, no new phenotypic data were used to find candidate immune exposures; instead, reliance was placed on TCR beta sequences and their occurrence across donors. To predict cytomegalovirus infection status, the study brought together high-throughput TCR immunosequencing, statistical association of individual TCRs with disease status, and machine learning.

Library construction relied on the immunoSEQ multiplex PCR assay. A mixture of 60 forward primers for TCR Vbeta segments and 13 reverse primers for TCR Jbeta segments was used in the multiplex PCR. A multiplex PCR assay on genomic DNA amplified the CDR3 region of rearranged TCR beta genes. On the Illumina HiSeq System, the amplified TCR beta libraries were sequenced as 87-base-pair reads. As for the original processing: In a later analysis, around 80 million unique TCR beta chains were counted across the 500 to 700 repertoires, and roughly 9.9 million of these chains were shared by at least two donors. Raw reads were error-corrected and collapsed into unique sequences with a nearest-neighbor algorithm that merged closely related sequences to remove PCR and sequencing errors. Alignment of CDR3 sequences to IMGT reference sequences was used to assign V, D and J gene segments. For a sequence to be retained, at least a six-nucleotide match to both a V gene segment and a J gene segment was required. Rearrangements were called productive when the CDR3 lacked stop codons and stayed in frame with V and J; all others were non-productive. CDR3 was defined according to IMGT convention as the region running from the second conserved V-encoded cysteine to the conserved J-encoded phenylalanine. The earlier analysis of a few hundred of the donors excluded sequences that lacked an unambiguous match to a single V gene segment. An earlier analysis of a few hundred of the donors classified V segments as functional when productive rearrangements were above 56.7% and as segregating when the standard deviation between donors was above 5%. A statistical classification framework was built to diagnose cytomegalovirus status from the catalog of TCR beta chain sequences. In a later analysis, TCR nucleotide sequences were compared against IMGT/GENE-DB human TR gene sequences so that V and J genes could be assigned. In a later analysis, CDR3 sequences and most-parsimonious VDJ recombination scenarios were assigned using the TCRdist pipeline. In a later analysis, each TCR beta chain was defined by its CDR3 amino acid sequence together with its V-gene family, and reads lacking a unique V-gene family were excluded. In a later analysis, approximately 590 highly shared, low-generation-probability nucleotide sequences were removed to address suspected cross-contamination and a sequencing artifact. In a later analysis, a clonal expansion index for each public chain was calculated from normalized within-repertoire ranks of inferred template counts. Generation probabilities in a later analysis came from a VDJ recombination model fitted to out-of-frame rearrangements, and those results were checked against IGoR. Hypergeometric tests were used in a later analysis to score TCR-TCR, TCR-HLA and TCR-CMV co-occurrence, with a repertoire-size bias correction applied to the TCR pairs. To estimate false discovery rates, a later analysis permuted the HLA or CMV assignments 20 times. In a later analysis, co-occurring TCRs were grouped using DBSCAN, with TCRdist sequence similarity added in when clustering inside HLA-allele-positive subsets. Co-occurrence clustering excluded repertoires with fewer than 30,000 or more than 120,000 public chains, plus five with anomalous nucleotide sharing. Entries here come from immuneACCESS through TCRdb and include only in-frame sequences with V and J called. Some clones fail to appear in such tables; in the studies checked, an unresolved V gene covers under half of the shortfall, and the cause of the remainder is unknown. The V and J calls and clone size are taken from that table; D and trimming were inferred from the DNA. This sample is represented by 200,000 or so clones; roughly 80% of them were singletons. The ten most abundant clones make up about 1.7% of the sample.

Study-wide conclusions, independent of this receptor: In a later analysis, several top co-occurrence clusters were reported to appear linked to parvovirus B19, influenza, CMV and Epstein-Barr virus. Because counts were too low, roughly 18 rarely observed V segments, including chromosome 9 orphons, were left out of the earlier analysis of about 620 of the donors. A later genetic analysis reported fewer N-insertions in productive TCRs among donors in an Asian-associated ancestry cluster than the approximately 670-donor mean. Only TCR beta chains were sequenced in this cohort, and the absence of alpha or paired-chain data limited detectable features. A further reported finding was that TCR beta sequences accurately predicted the HLA-A and HLA-B alleles for most subjects in the first cohort. Because HLA typing was missing for some donors at each locus, association tests included only the typed subset. A later analysis found that TCR association rates varied across HLA loci, with DRB1 alleles showing the most associated TCRs and HLA-C alleles the fewest. At a false discovery rate of 0.05, a later analysis linked about 16,000 TCR beta sequences to specific HLA alleles. A later analysis found that HLA-associated TCR beta chains were more clonally expanded and had lower generation probabilities than equally common non-associated chains. For the cohort, immune exposure information was limited to CMV serostatus. Roughly uniform sequencing depth across donors was assumed in presence/absence analyses, although this assumption may not hold. Correlated functional status among segregating V segments might reflect linkage disequilibrium, but an unknown experimental factor could not be ruled out. The study gave a list of 150 to 200 TCR beta chains associated with cytomegalovirus. A few of the identified cytomegalovirus-associated TCR beta chains were confirmed in vitro to be specific for cytomegalovirus antigens. The authors suggested that the approach could potentially be generalized to other disease states and immunological phenotypes. Most TCR sequences were observed very rarely across donors, whereas some public TCRs were present in many individuals. The 87-base-pair reads could not distinguish some IMGT-functional V segments, including TRBV6-2 and TRBV6-3, so those segments were excluded. Broadly in line with IMGT annotations, most TCR beta V segments showed up in productive rearrangements about 87% or about 30% of the time in an earlier analysis of 450 to 750 of the donors. The classifier was reported to diagnose cytomegalovirus status with high specificity and sensitivity in both the original and validation cohorts. When HLA alleles, especially DR and DQ, strongly co-occurred, TCR associations were difficult to assign to individual alleles. In a later genetic analysis, a missense DCLRE1C variant was associated with V-gene and J-gene trimming of TCR beta chains, and the association was replicated in an independent cohort. A group of highly shared sequence variants was considered likely to be a technical artifact of the sequencing pipeline. In a later analysis, most CMV-associated TCR beta chains were found to appear HLA-restricted, with HLA associations seemingly driven largely by CMV exposure.

In total, over 600 healthy bone marrow donors made up the cohort. At the time of sampling, all cohort members were nominally healthy, though unrecorded immune exposures were likely present. The donor tested CMV seronegative and was one of the 352 seronegative cohort members. Every donor gave a peripheral blood sample, and the peripheral blood mononuclear cells from that sample were used for TCR beta sequencing. Genomic DNA was extracted from the blood cell samples with the Qiagen DNeasy Blood Extraction Kit. The sequence joins TRBV11-3 to TRBJ2-3; 6 matching bases give a weak D call of TRBD2. The source of this sequence is a man aged 50 to 59 in good health and CMV-seronegative. The sample taken for sequencing was PBMCs. The CDR3 loop reads CASSLGGTSTDTQYF. DNA sequence: TGTGCCAGCAGCTTAGGGGGGACTAGCACAGATACGCAGTATTTT.